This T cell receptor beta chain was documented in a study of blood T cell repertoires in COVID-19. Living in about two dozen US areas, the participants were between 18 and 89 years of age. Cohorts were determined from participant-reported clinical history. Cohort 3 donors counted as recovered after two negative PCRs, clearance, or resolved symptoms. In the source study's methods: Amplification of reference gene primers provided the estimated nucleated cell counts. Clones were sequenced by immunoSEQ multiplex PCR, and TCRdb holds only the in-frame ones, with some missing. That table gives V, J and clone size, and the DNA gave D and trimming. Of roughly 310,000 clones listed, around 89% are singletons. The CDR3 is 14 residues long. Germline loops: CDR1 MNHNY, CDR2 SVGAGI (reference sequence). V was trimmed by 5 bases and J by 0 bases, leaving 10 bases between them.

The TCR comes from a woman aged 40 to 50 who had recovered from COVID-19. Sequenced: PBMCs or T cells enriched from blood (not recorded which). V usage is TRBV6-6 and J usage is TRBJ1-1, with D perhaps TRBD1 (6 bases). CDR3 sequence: CASSPRGMNTEAFF. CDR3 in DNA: TGTGCCAGCAGTCCCAGGGGCATGAACACTGAAGCTTTCTTT.